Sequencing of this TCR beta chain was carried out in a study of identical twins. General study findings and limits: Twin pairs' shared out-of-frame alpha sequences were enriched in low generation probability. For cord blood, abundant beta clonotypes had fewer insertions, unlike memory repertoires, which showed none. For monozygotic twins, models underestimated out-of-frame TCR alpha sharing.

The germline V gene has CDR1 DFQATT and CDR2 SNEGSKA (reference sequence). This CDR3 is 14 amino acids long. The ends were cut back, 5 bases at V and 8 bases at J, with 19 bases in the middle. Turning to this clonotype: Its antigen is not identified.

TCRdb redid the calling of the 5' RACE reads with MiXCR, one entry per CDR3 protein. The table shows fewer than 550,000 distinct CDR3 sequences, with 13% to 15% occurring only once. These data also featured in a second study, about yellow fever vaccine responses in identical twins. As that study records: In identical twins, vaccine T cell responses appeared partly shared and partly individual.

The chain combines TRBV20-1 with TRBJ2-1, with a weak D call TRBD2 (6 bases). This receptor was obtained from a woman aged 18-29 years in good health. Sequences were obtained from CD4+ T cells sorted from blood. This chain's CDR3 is CSAPTGTVKYEQFF. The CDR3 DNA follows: TGCAGTGCTCCGACTGGGACTGTCAAATATGAGCAGTTCTTC.